The rows below give T cell receptor beta chains drawn from one sample of a study of CXCR3-negative and CXCR3-positive naive CD8 T cells. No DNA is given; TCRdb re-called the 5' RACE reads and lists each CDR3 protein once. Here the sample table reports under 110,000 distinct CDR3 sequences. Source material: naive CXCR3+ CD8+ T cells from blood. The receptor source for this set is a human donor in good health. Some clones in this sample may be carry-over from other donors' samples. The CDR3 runs from the conserved cysteine through the conserved F or W. The order of the fields is V gene, J gene, CDR3 protein.

TRBV30	TRBJ2-7	CAWSSGTLYEQYF
TRBV29-1	TRBJ1-1	CSVVGSQAEAFF
TRBV9	TRBJ1-1	CASSPPGLNTEAFF
TRBV20-1	TRBJ1-2	CSARDQGKQGTLYGYTF
TRBV6-4	TRBJ2-1	CASSESGMGYNEQFF
TRBV27	TRBJ2-6	CASSSLDGSGANVLTF
TRBV2	TRBJ2-5	CASSEAADPRQETQYF
TRBV5-6	TRBJ1-1	CDSSEDGFSDTEAFF
TRBV6-5	TRBJ2-1	CASSSIVAGGPSGNEQFF
TRBV5-1	TRBJ1-5	CAGGGGGNQPQHF
TRBV20-1	TRBJ2-7	CSARGTIYEQYF
TRBV6-6	TRBJ1-3	CASKADRALGNTIYF
TRBV20-1	TRBJ2-5	CSARTLQETQYF
TRBV6-2/TRBV6-3	TRBJ2-7	CASSHVGLAGHTYEQYF
TRBV9	TRBJ2-1	CASSRGGSDEQFF
TRBV2	TRBJ2-1	CASSLPGLLGDEQFF
TRBV14	TRBJ2-3	CASSQVTGQITSSTDTQYF
TRBV14	TRBJ1-1	CASSQQEGSEAFF
TRBV7-8	TRBJ2-7	CASSPETGGAYEQYF
TRBV21-1	TRBJ1-1	CASSLQGAEVTLNTEAFF
TRBV6-5	TRBJ1-1	CARLRGRGADTEAFF
TRBV7-9	TRBJ2-5	CASSLRPDSGAARPETQYF
TRBV19	TRBJ2-7	CASSTSRDGADEQYF
TRBV5-5	TRBJ2-7	CASSLAGTSGYEQYF
TRBV7-9	TRBJ2-5	CASSDGTTQETQYF
TRBV5-1	TRBJ2-7	CASSLRQGRFYEQYF
TRBV29-1	TRBJ1-2	CSVGAREITNYGYTF
TRBV5-1	TRBJ2-7	CASSPGANSYEQYF
TRBV6-2/TRBV6-3	TRBJ2-7	CASSYTGGPSYEQYF
TRBV5-1	TRBJ2-7	CASSPDRDEQYF
TRBV7-9	TRBJ2-7	CASSLSIVSYEQYF
TRBV10-3	TRBJ2-2	CAISEGGDRLAGRTGELFF
TRBV14	TRBJ2-1	CASSQDRLAGAEQFF
TRBV6-5	TRBJ2-3	CASTLGGYGDKQYF
TRBV5-1	TRBJ2-5	CASSWIGGRTETQYF
TRBV28	TRBJ2-7	CASSYPSTGGGNYEQYF
TRBV25-1	TRBJ2-4	CASSSLGTSIQYF
TRBV25-1	TRBJ2-1	CASTGVYNEQFF
TRBV6-6	TRBJ2-1	CASSYSIGLAGGPREYNEQFF
TRBV5-1	TRBJ2-7	CASSPARPGNEQYF
TRBV27	TRBJ2-2	CASTWGLGAGELFF
TRBV7-9	TRBJ1-1	CASGPTGPNTEAFF
TRBV20-1	TRBJ2-3	CSAGPGLADEDTQYF
TRBV12-3/TRBV12-4	TRBJ2-5	CASSAWTSDQETQYF
TRBV7-9	TRBJ2-7	CASSSTGSHEQYF
TRBV20-1	TRBJ2-5	CSATPSSRQETQYF
TRBV20-1	TRBJ1-1	CSARDRFPKENTEAFF
TRBV7-9	TRBJ2-7	CASSNTGDRPYEQYF
TRBV5-1	TRBJ2-7	CASSLLYRVIFAYEQYF
TRBV6-5	TRBJ1-2	CASSRMTGGNDGYTF